This T cell receptor (beta chain) was sequenced in a study of immune evolution from preneoplasia to lung adenocarcinoma (dated by TCRdb to the early 2020s). Regarding the study in general: No AAH lesions showed HLA loss of heterozygosity, compared with over 6% of AIS, about 15% of MIA and roughly a third of ADC lesions. The study used immune gene expression, TCR sequencing and multiplex immunofluorescence to profile the immune contexture of lung adenocarcinoma precursors and invasive adenocarcinoma. Resected precursor lesions (AAH, AIS, MIA) and invasive adenocarcinomas were each compared against paired morphologically normal lung tissue. Sample size was determined by specimen availability and not by a prior power calculation. The immune data were integrated with whole exome sequencing and methylation data from the same cohort of nodules. A total of around 58 patients with pulmonary nodules who underwent surgical resection were included in the overall cohort. TCR sequencing data were obtained from more than 45 patients. It was reported in the study that 85 to 120 samples were used for TCR sequencing. Class I HLA alleles were inferred from exome data with POLYSOLVER, and allele-specific HLA loss was detected with LOHHLA.

TCR beta CDR3 regions were sequenced from DNA using the immunoSEQ hsTCRbeta Kit. In the authors' own workflow: TCR sequencing data were analysed with the ImmunoSEQ Analyzer. T cell clonality was defined as 1 minus Pielou's evenness, as computed on productive rearrangements. T cell diversity was measured with the inverse Simpson index on productive templates. T cell density was defined as TCR beta template counts normalized to usable DNA, with usable DNA estimated by amplification and sequencing of housekeeping genes. Two-sided Kruskal-Wallis tests were used to compare TCR metrics between histologic stages. The table comes from immuneACCESS by way of TCRdb, which keeps in-frame sequences with V and J called. Part of the clones is missing from these tables; in studies checked, under half for an unresolved V gene and the rest for unknown reasons. V and J calls and clone size are copied from that table; D and trimming were computed from the DNA. Present in this sample are 15,000 or so clones, around 84% of which were seen just once. The top ten constitute about 3% of the sample.

What the research found in general, with its limitations: The highest top T cell clone frequencies were observed in normal lung, and a progressive decrease in top T cell clone frequencies appeared to occur from AAH through AIS, MIA and invasive adenocarcinoma. KRAS-mutant nodules showed the highest T cell clonality compared with EGFR-mutant or double wild-type lesions. Clonality was highest in normal lung, while later-stage lesions appeared to show lower clonality but higher T cell density and diversity. Findings were based on association rather than direct causation; larger cohorts with long-term follow-up and longitudinal biopsies were deemed needed. All patients were from Japan and China, so applicability to Western populations was uncertain.

Patients underwent resection in Japan or China between about 2014 and 2017. Histologic diagnosis of each case was confirmed independently by two lung cancer pathologists on H&E slides. Macro-dissection after pathologic assessment enriched premalignant or tumor cells for nucleic acid extraction. FFPE tissue was used for DNA isolation with the AllPrep DNA/RNA FFPE Kit. To note about this clone: Its antigen target is currently unknown. No qualities accompany the bases; no much larger clone lies one base away.

The sequence was obtained from a person aged 55-80 years with lung adenocarcinoma. Input material: FFPE minimally invasive lung adenocarcinoma tissue. The label giving this sample's cell subset or site can be read as: micro-invasive lung adenocarcinoma (MIA).

The sequenced DNA: TGTGCCAGCACCTCATCTGGCGGGTTCCAAGAGACCCAGTACTTC. Translated, it reads CASTSSGGFQETQYF. The chain is encoded by TRBV11-3 joined to TRBJ2-5; the D gene is perhaps TRBD2, on 5 matching bases. The germline V gene encodes CDR1 SGHNT and CDR2 YENEEA. The germline ends are 16 bases apart after V is trimmed by 7 bases and J by 1 base. The CDR3 measures 15 amino acids from cysteine to phenylalanine. The read is trimmed to its CDR3 DNA, 45 bases read in frame from base 1.